The next 28 T cell receptor beta chains were all read from a single sample in a study of T-cell memory formation after mild COVID-19. TCRdb reprocessed the 5' RACE reads with MiXCR, giving one entry per CDR3 protein. The data show under 300,000 distinct CDR3 sequences, about a sixth seen once. Sequencing used PBMCs or a T cell subset sorted from them (not recorded which). Receptors were obtained from a man aged 18 to 29 who had mild COVID-19 (a few samples of this study predate the infection). Cell type and time point are not known.

The chain couples TRBV18 to TRBJ2-7; D is perhaps TRBD1 (5 bases). The CDR3 contains 16 residues. Trimming took off 2 bases at V and 3 bases at J, with 17 bases between the two ends. Germline lookup yields CDR1 KGHSH and CDR2 LQKENI. The CDR3 loop is CASSPGAPHGFYEQYF. CDR3 bases: TGTGCCAGCTCACCAGGGGCCCCCCATGGATTCTACGAGCAGTACTTC. Complete variable domain (other parts from reference TRBV18 and TRBJ2-7): NAGVMQNPRHLVRRRGQEARLRCSPMKGHSHVYWYRQLPEEGLKFMVYLQKENIIDESGMPKERFSAEFPKEGPSILRIQQVVRGDSAAYFCASSPGAPHGFYEQYFGPGTRLTVT.

The chain couples TRBV5-1 to TRBJ2-5; D is uncertain. V lost 7 bases, J lost 2 bases, and 12 bases lay in between. The CDR3 length is 13 residues. CDR1 and CDR2 (germline): SGHRS, YFSETQ. CDR3 bases: TGCGCCAGCCAGGACCTCCCGCAAGAGACCCAGTACTTC. Translation gives CASQDLPQETQYF.

The chain joins TRBV20-1 to TRBJ2-2; 7 bases agree with TRBD2. The germline CDR1 and CDR2 sequences are DFQATT and SNEGSKA (reference sequence). CDR3 length equals 11 residues. V gave up 6 bases and J gave up 6 bases; unmatched junction bases: 1. The CDR3 sequence is CSAGGAGELFF. The CDR3 nucleotides are TGCAGTGCGGGGGGGGCCGGGGAGCTGTTTTTT.

This clonotype was observed a handful of times. V usage is TRBV4-2 and J usage is TRBJ2-1; perhaps TRBD1 as D (5 bases). Germline lookup yields CDR1 LGHNA and CDR2 YNFKEQ. The ends were cut back, 2 bases at V and 1 base at J, with 9 bases in the middle. This CDR3 region has 15 residues. In DNA form, the CDR3 reads TGTGCCAGCAGCCAAAGGCAGGGTTCCTACAATGAGCAGTTCTTC. Its translation: CASSQRQGSYNEQFF.

This clonotype occurred a few times. The V and J genes are TRBV20-1 and TRBJ2-5, with 9 bases fitting TRBD2. CDR1 and CDR2 from the germline V gene are DFQATT and SNEGSKA (reference sequence). V was pared by 1 base and J by 4 bases, with 7 bases of the junction left unmatched. The CDR3 has 15 residues. The CDR3 protein is CSARGWLAGPETQYF. The CDR3 DNA reads as TGCAGTGCTAGAGGTTGGCTAGCGGGGCCAGAGACCCAGTACTTC.

V is TRBV27 and J is TRBJ2-7, with D perhaps matching TRBD1 (5 bases). The CDR3 has 13 residues. V lost 2 bases and J 7 bases, leaving 12 bases between the germline ends. The germline CDR1 and CDR2 sequences are MNHEY and SMNVEV (reference sequence). The CDR3 loop is CASSLLVGREQYF. The CDR3 nucleotides are TGTGCCAGCAGTTTACTAGTGGGGCGGGAGCAGTACTTC.

This clonotype was counted a few times. V is TRBV3-1 and J is TRBJ1-1; no clear D gene. The CDR3 has 15 residues. Trimming removed 2 bases from V and 1 base from J, with 11 bases in between. Germline-derived CDR1 and CDR2 are LGHDT and YNNKEL (reference sequence). The CDR3: CASSQRAGWNTEAFF. The CDR3 nucleotides read TGTGCCAGCAGCCAACGGGCGGGGTGGAACACTGAAGCTTTCTTT.

As DNA, the CDR3 is TGTGCCAGCAGCCTTTTATCAGGCGGGGGCTACACCTTC. It codes for CASSLLSGGGYTF. The chain joins TRBV5-6 to TRBJ1-2; D remains ambiguous. V was trimmed by 4 bases and J by 8 bases, leaving 15 bases between them. The germline V gene encodes CDR1 SGHDT and CDR2 YYEEEE. The length of the CDR3 is 13 residues.

This chain joins TRBV20-1 and TRBJ2-3; no clear D gene. The CDR3 is 14 amino acids. Trimming shortened V by 3 bases and J by 6 bases, and 16 bases separated the two germline ends. CDR1 and CDR2 (germline): DFQATT, SNEGSKA (reference sequence). The CDR3 DNA follows: TGCAGTGCTAGTCCCCCTGACTTTGAGGATACGCAGTATTTT. This gives the protein CSASPPDFEDTQYF.

Of note for this clonotype: At one boundary the junction diverges from the germline segment, which might be a read error. The chain has TRBV12-3 or TRBV12-4 and TRBJ1-2; TRBD1 agrees at 7 bases. The CDR3 length is 15 residues. CDR3 residues: CASSPLDRQNYGYTF. In DNA, the CDR3 is TGTGCAAGCAGCCCTTTGGACAGGCAGAACTATGGCTACACCTTC.

The genes are TRBV15 and TRBJ1-5, with TRBD1 matching 7 bases. CDR3 length equals 16 residues. CDR1 is LNHNV and CDR2 is YYDKDF in the germline V gene (reference sequence). J lost 4 bases, V lost 3 bases, and 9 bases had no gene match. The chain's CDR3 is CATSRTPGGGNQPQHF. DNA of the CDR3: TGTGCCACCAGCAGGACCCCAGGGGGAGGTAATCAGCCCCAGCATTTT. Full variable domain (missing parts from reference TRBV15 and TRBJ1-5): DAMVIQNPRYQVTQFGKPVTLSCSQTLNHNVMYWYQQKSSQAPKLLFHYYDKDFNNEADTPDNFQSRRPNTSFCFLDIRSPGLGDTAMYLCATSRTPGGGNQPQHFGDGTRLSIL.

This clonotype was seen once. The V gene is TRBV6-6, the J gene TRBJ1-1; D is undetermined. CDR1 is MNHNY, CDR2 SVGAGI, per germline (reference sequence). The CDR3 sequence is 13 residues long. Trimming removed 8 bases from V and 3 bases from J, with 13 bases in between. The CDR3 DNA is TGTGCCAGCCACCTGCGGCGGGACACTGAAGCTTTCTTT. Amino acid sequence: CASHLRRDTEAFF.

This rearrangement joins TRBV21-1 to TRBJ2-7. TRBV21-1 counts as a pseudogene. This CDR3 spans 14 amino acids. The CDR3 region is CASSKECGSYEQYV. The DNA of the CDR3 is TGTGCCAGCAGCAAGGAGTGTGGGTCCTACGAGCAGTACGTC.

This clonotype occurred many times. The chain employs TRBV5-1 and TRBJ2-5; TRBD2 agrees at 11 bases. Germline CDR1 is SGHRS and CDR2 is YFSETQ. The CDR3 is made up of 15 amino acids. V shed 4 bases and J 2 bases; nucleotides not matched to a gene: 4. This chain's CDR3 is CASSPGTSGQETQYF. DNA for the CDR3: TGCGCCAGCAGCCCCGGGACTAGCGGACAAGAGACCCAGTACTTC.

The genes are TRBV6-2 or TRBV6-3 and TRBJ1-1; a possible D gene is TRBD1 (5 bases). This CDR3 has 14 residues. V was trimmed by 2 bases and J by 5 bases, leaving 12 bases between them. CDR1 and CDR2 from the germline V gene are MNHEY and SVGEGT. CDR3 residues: CASSYGGKGTEAFF. The CDR3 nucleotides read TGTGCCAGCAGTTACGGGGGAAAGGGGACTGAAGCTTTCTTT.

This clonotype was observed a few times. The chain joins TRBV4-1 to TRBJ2-3; D possibly corresponds to TRBD2 (7 bases). The CDR3 sequence is 16 residues long. Trimming removed 4 bases at V and 3 bases at J, with 17 bases between. CDR1 MGHRA and CDR2 YSYEKL come from the germline V gene. The CDR3 sequence is CASSPQGRGITDTQYF. For the CDR3, the DNA is TGCGCCAGCAGCCCCCAAGGGAGGGGGATTACAGATACGCAGTATTTT.

The V and J genes are TRBV7-9 and TRBJ2-3; 10 bases fit TRBD1. This CDR3 comprises 19 residues. CDR1 and CDR2 (germline): SEHNR, FQNEAQ (reference sequence). With V trimmed by 3 bases and J by 0 bases, 12 bases remained unmatched. The CDR3 protein is CASSFITRDRGSSTDTQYF. The CDR3 DNA reads as TGTGCCAGCAGCTTCATAACCCGGGACAGGGGTTCTAGCACAGATACGCAGTATTTT.

V usage is TRBV15 and J usage is TRBJ1-2, with 8 bases fitting TRBD1. The CDR3 length is 14 residues. Trimming cost V 5 bases and J 9 bases; bases outside gene matches: 11. Germline CDR1 LNHNV, CDR2 YYDKDF (reference sequence). This CDR3 reads CATSSDRGGVSYTF. The CDR3 coding sequence is TGTGCCACCAGCTCCGACAGGGGAGGTGTCAGCTACACCTTC.

CDR3 sequence (DNA): TGTGCCAGCAGTCAGACTAGCGGGGGGTATTTT. Translated, it gives CASSQTSGGYF. The rearrangement links TRBV12-3 or TRBV12-4 to TRBJ2-3; TRBD2 matches at 12 bases. This CDR3 has 11 amino acids. Trimming cost V 5 bases and J 14 bases; bases outside gene matches: 2.

This clonotype showed up just a few times. The chain couples TRBV7-2 to TRBJ1-1, with D perhaps TRBD1 (5 bases). Trimming pared 2 bases from V and 10 bases from J, leaving 11 bases between. This CDR3 spans 12 amino acids. Looked up from germline, CDR1 is SGHTA and CDR2 is FQGNSA. CDR3: CASSLFGGRAFF. CDR3 DNA sequence: TGTGCCAGCAGCTTATTTGGGGGGAGAGCTTTCTTT. The full variable domain, completed using reference TRBV7-2 and TRBJ1-1, is GAGVSQSPSNKVTEKGKDVELRCDPISGHTALYWYRQSLGQGLEFLIYFQGNSAPDKSGLPSDRFSAERTGGSVSTLTIQRTQQEDSAVYLCASSLFGGRAFFGQGTRLTVV.

This clonotype appeared many times. J is TRBJ2-5 and V is TRBV7-2; 16 bases align to TRBD2. Germline CDR1 reads SGHTA; CDR2 reads FQGNSA. This CDR3 has 18 residues. Trimming cost V 5 bases and J 6 bases; bases outside gene matches: 12. The CDR3 reads CASSLSGTSGGAGQTQYF. In DNA, the CDR3 is TGTGCCAGCAGCCTTTCCGGGACTAGCGGGGGGGCCGGCCAGACCCAGTACTTC.

This chain connects TRBV4-2 to TRBJ1-3; D is unresolved. The V end was cut by 4 bases, the J end by 2 bases, with 15 bases between. The germline gives CDR1 LGHNA, CDR2 YNFKEQ. This CDR3 has 16 residues. This CDR3 reads CASSRDTWSPGNTIYF. The DNA for the CDR3 is TGTGCCAGCAGCCGAGATACATGGTCCCCTGGAAACACCATATATTTT.

In its sample, this clonotype was seen many times. This chain connects TRBV12-3 or TRBV12-4 to TRBJ2-5; weak D call: TRBD1 (7 bases). The CDR3 is 18 amino acids. Trimming shortened V by 3 bases and J by 2 bases, and 22 bases separated the two germline ends. The CDR3 nucleotides read TGTGCCAGCAGTTTCGGGGGACAGCAGTTGACTGGGCAAGAGACCCAGTACTTC. It encodes CASSFGGQQLTGQETQYF.

As DNA, the CDR3 is TGCGCCAGCAGGACTCAGACAGGGGAAGAGACCCAGTACTTC. It yields the protein CASRTQTGEETQYF. This chain links TRBV5-1 with TRBJ2-5, with TRBD1 matching over 8 bases. CDR1 SGHRS and CDR2 YFSETQ come from the germline V gene. The CDR3 runs to 14 residues. Trimming cost V 5 bases and J 3 bases; bases outside gene matches: 6.

This clonotype was picked up a small number of times. The V gene is TRBV25-1, the J gene TRBJ2-1; D is tentatively TRBD1 or TRBD2 (5 bases each). The CDR3 length is 12 residues. Trimming removed 11 bases at V and 7 bases at J, with 15 bases between. From germline, CDR1 is MGHDK and CDR2 SYGVNS. CDR3 coding DNA: TGTGCCGCTGTGGGTTGGGGGAATGAGCAGTTCTTC. Translated: CAAVGWGNEQFF.

This clonotype was counted ten times or more. V and J are TRBV7-2 and TRBJ1-1; D is unclear. V lost 0 bases, J lost 5 bases, and 10 bases lay in between. This CDR3 has 14 residues. Germline CDR1 is SGHTA and CDR2 is FQGNSA. The CDR3 here is CASSLAAGRTEAFF. Written as DNA, the CDR3 is TGTGCCAGCAGCTTAGCGGCGGGTAGGACTGAAGCTTTCTTT.

The J gene is TRBJ2-5, the V gene TRBV7-2; D unresolved. The ends were cut back, 1 base at V and 5 bases at J, with 8 bases in the middle. Per the germline V gene, CDR1 is SGHTA and CDR2 is FQGNSA. This CDR3 has 13 amino acids. The DNA for the CDR3 is TGTGCCAGCAGCTTAGTACCCAGGGAGACCCAGTACTTC. Its protein is CASSLVPRETQYF.

This clonotype was observed a few times. The rearrangement links TRBV2 to TRBJ1-2, with D uncertain. The V gene's germline CDR1 is SNHLY and CDR2 FYNNEI. V shed 8 bases and J shed 2 bases, with 12 bases lying between them. This CDR3 comprises 13 residues. The CDR3 sequence is CASGFGQNYGYTF. In DNA, the CDR3 is TGTGCCAGCGGCTTCGGGCAGAACTATGGCTACACCTTC.